This TCR beta chain came from a study of long-term antiretroviral therapy in people with HIV. Study information: The 2015 immediate-ART recommendation came about a decade after the earliest samples.

With V trimmed by 3 bases and J by 9 bases, 4 bases remained unmatched. Germline V gene lookup returns CDR1 LNHNV and CDR2 YYDKDF (reference sequence). There are 14 residues in the CDR3. An immunoSEQ assay, version v3.0, was performed at survey level. Samples were sequenced targeting about 35,000-50,000 T-cell genomes each. Assay used: immunoSEQ multiplex PCR; TCRdb lists only in-frame clones, some missing. This sample has 28,000 or so clones; about 93% occur once, and the top ten carry 10%. Post-ART PBMC samples numbered at least two per donor, and pre-ART ones at least one. Every specimen held between about 0.85-10 million cryopreserved PBMC. These were thawed and washed before DNA extraction.

This clonotype was obtained from a man between 35 and 55 years old with HIV. This chain uses TRBV15 with TRBJ2-1; 11 positions match TRBD1. This specimen was unsorted PBMCs, taken 6.2 years after starting antiretroviral therapy. The CDR3 DNA reads TGTGCCACCAGCAGGGGACAGGGGGATCGTGAGCAGTTCTTC. It yields the protein CATSRGQGDREQFF.